This T cell receptor beta chain stems from a study of regulatory T cells in long-lasting Graves disease. Time point meaning: newly diagnosed GD, antithyroid drugs for less than 3 months. Researchers made the TCR library from RNA that was extracted from PBMCs. Germline CDR1 is MGHDK and CDR2 is SYGVNS. V was trimmed by 1 base and J by 8 bases, leaving 21 bases between them. This CDR3 is 17 amino acids long. This clonotype was counted many times. Building the TCR beta libraries relied on iRepertoire HTBI primers, and CDR3 regions underwent Arm-PCR. In TCRdb, the multiplex PCR reads were re-called with MiXCR into one record per CDR3 protein. Among approximately 350,000 distinct CDR3 sequences listed, approximately 16% were seen once. These data also formed part of another study, on T cells in Graves' hyperthyroidism and ophthalmopathy.

V gene TRBV25-1 combines with J gene TRBJ2-1; tentatively, D is TRBD2 (7 bases). The sequenced sample was peripheral blood mononuclear cells (PBMCs), obtained at new diagnosis, from a patient treated with antithyroid drugs. The origin of this receptor is a middle-aged man with Graves disease. The CDR3 sequence: CASSEFGGRGRQYEQFF. DNA for the CDR3: TGTGCCAGCAGTGAATTCGGGGGGCGGGGTCGACAATATGAGCAGTTCTTC.